Below are 9 T cell receptor beta chains sequenced from a single sample in a study of cytomegalovirus exposure and HLA in healthy donors listed by TCRdb under 2017. Libraries came from the immunoSEQ multiplex PCR assay. For the multiplex PCR, a mixture combining 60 forward primers for TCR Vbeta segments and 13 reverse primers for TCR Jbeta segments was used. TCRdb carries this immuneACCESS record with in-frame sequences only. Its versions omit some clonotypes, under half of them owing to an unresolved V gene in the studies checked, with the rest unexplained. This sample comprises some 100,000 clones, roughly 82% of them detected only once. The leading ten clones occupy roughly 1.2% of the sample. The sequenced sample was PBMCs. Every receptor here comes from a woman aged 18-35 years in good health and CMV-seronegative.

The chain links TRBV28 to TRBJ2-5; tentatively, D is TRBD2 (5 bases). The CDR3 extends over 15 amino acids. With 2 bases removed from V and 1 base from J, the gap between germline ends came to 11 bases. Per the germline V gene, CDR1 is MDHEN and CDR2 is SYDVKM. The CDR3 sequence is CASSLPREVQETQYF. The CDR3 DNA sequence: TGTGCCAGCAGTTTACCACGGGAAGTCCAAGAGACCCAGTACTTC.

This chain links TRBV2 with TRBJ2-3, with a possible D match to TRBD1 (6 bases). With 3 bases removed from V and 0 bases from J, the gap between germline ends came to 10 bases. CDR1 is SNHLY and CDR2 is FYNNEI in the germline V gene. This CDR3 spans 15 amino acids. CDR3 DNA sequence: TGTGCCAGCAGTGACTCAGGGGATAGCACAGATACGCAGTATTTT. This sequence encodes CASSDSGDSTDTQYF.

The CDR3 sequence: CASSLGIRGRFAEQYF. Here the CDR3 DNA reads TGTGCCAGCAGCTTAGGAATCAGGGGGCGATTTGCCGAGCAGTACTTC. V gene TRBV7-9 combines with J gene TRBJ2-5, with TRBD1 matching over 8 bases. Near its end, the DNA agrees better with TRBJ2-7, so the J call may be wrong. CDR3 length equals 16 residues. Germline CDR1 is SEHNR and CDR2 is FQNEAQ (reference sequence).

The chain has TRBV19 and TRBJ2-2, with a weak D call TRBD1 (7 bases). Deletions cut 6 bases from V and 6 bases from J, with 17 bases between. Germline lookup yields CDR1 LNHDA and CDR2 SQIVND (reference sequence). This CDR3 has 15 amino acids. This chain's CDR3 is CASSTAGGMAGELFF. The CDR3 DNA sequence: TGTGCCAGTAGCACCGCAGGGGGGATGGCCGGGGAGCTGTTTTTT.

The chain is built from TRBV21-1 and TRBJ2-5; the table assigns TRBD2, which was not confirmed against the DNA. The closer fit of TRBJ2-7 to the DNA end suggests the J call may be wrong. TRBV21-1 is assigned pseudogene status. The CDR3 spans 11 residues. The CDR3 nucleotides read TGTGCCAGCAGCAACACCTACGAGCAGTACTTC. The encoded protein is CASSNTYEQYF.

The V gene is TRBV7-9, the J gene TRBJ1-6, with D perhaps matching TRBD1 (5 bases). Trimming shortened V by 5 bases and J by 7 bases, and 18 bases separated the two germline ends. CDR1 is SEHNR and CDR2 is FQNEAQ in the germline V gene (reference sequence). The CDR3 is 16 residues long. CDR3 sequence (DNA): TGTGCCAGCAGCAACGTAGGGCAGGGAGGCAATTCACCCCTCCACTTT. It is translated as CASSNVGQGGNSPLHF.

V usage is TRBV27 and J usage is TRBJ2-1; TRBD2 aligns across 12 bases. CDR1 and CDR2 from the germline V gene are MNHEY and SMNVEV (reference sequence). V was clipped by 7 bases and J by 5 bases; unmatched bases: 6. The length of the CDR3 is 15 residues. The CDR3 nucleotides read TGTGCCAGCACCCCGCGGACTAGCGGGAACAATGAGCAGTTCTTC. It translates to CASTPRTSGNNEQFF.

This rearrangement joins TRBV6-1 to TRBJ1-4; a weak D match, TRBD1 (5 bases). V was clipped by 7 bases and J by 4 bases, with 13 bases between them. The CDR3 consists of 14 residues. Germline V gene sequence: CDR1 MNHNS, CDR2 SASEGT. CDR3 bases: TGTGCCAGCAAGTCCAGGGCGAATAATGAAAAACTGTTTTTT. It translates to CASKSRANNEKLFF.

The chain uses TRBV5-1 and TRBJ1-1; perhaps TRBD1 as D (5 bases). Looked up from germline, CDR1 is SGHRS and CDR2 is YFSETQ. The length of the CDR3 is 14 residues. Between the trimmed V and J ends, which lost 2 bases and 1 base, there was a span of 9 bases. The CDR3 nucleotides are TGCGCCAGCAGCTTCTTAACAGGGAACACTGAAGCTTTCTTT. Translating gives CASSFLTGNTEAFF.